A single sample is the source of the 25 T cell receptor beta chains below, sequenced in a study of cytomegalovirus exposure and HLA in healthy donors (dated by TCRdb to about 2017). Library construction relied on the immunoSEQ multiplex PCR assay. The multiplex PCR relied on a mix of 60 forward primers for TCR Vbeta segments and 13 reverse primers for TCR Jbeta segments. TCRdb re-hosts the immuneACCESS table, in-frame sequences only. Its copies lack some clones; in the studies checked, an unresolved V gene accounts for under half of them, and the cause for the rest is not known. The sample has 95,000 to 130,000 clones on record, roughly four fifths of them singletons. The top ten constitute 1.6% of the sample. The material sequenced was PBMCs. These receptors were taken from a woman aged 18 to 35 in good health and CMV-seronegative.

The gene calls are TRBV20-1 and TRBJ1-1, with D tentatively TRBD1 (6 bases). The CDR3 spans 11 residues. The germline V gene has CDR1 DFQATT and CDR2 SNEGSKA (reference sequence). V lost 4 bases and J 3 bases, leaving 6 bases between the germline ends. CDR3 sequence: CSAKGDTEAFF. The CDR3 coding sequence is TGCAGTGCTAAGGGGGACACTGAAGCTTTCTTT.

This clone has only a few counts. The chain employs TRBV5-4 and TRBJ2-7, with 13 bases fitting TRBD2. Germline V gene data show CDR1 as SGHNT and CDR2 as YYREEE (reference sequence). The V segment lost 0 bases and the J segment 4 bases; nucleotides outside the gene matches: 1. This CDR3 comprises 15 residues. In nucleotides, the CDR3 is TGTGCCAGCAGCTTGGGACTAGCGGGGGGTTACGAGCAGTACTTC. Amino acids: CASSLGLAGGYEQYF.

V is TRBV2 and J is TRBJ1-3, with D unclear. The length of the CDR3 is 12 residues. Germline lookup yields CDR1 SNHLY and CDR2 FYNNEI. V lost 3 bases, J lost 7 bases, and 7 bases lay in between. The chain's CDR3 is CASSESGNTIYF. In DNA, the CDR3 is TGTGCCAGCAGTGAGTCCGGGAACACCATATATTTT.

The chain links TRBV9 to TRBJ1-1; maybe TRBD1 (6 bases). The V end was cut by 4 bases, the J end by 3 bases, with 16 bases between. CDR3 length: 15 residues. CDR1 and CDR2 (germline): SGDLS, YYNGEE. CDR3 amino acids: CASSPRDKGYTEAFF. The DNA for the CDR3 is TGTGCCAGCAGCCCCCGGGACAAGGGTTACACTGAAGCTTTCTTT.

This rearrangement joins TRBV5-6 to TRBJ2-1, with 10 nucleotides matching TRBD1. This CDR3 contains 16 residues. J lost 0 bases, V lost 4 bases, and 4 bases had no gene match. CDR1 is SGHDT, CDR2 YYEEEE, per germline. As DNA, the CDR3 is TGTGCCAGCAGCCCTTGGGACAGGGGCTCCTACAATGAGCAGTTCTTC. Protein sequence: CASSPWDRGSYNEQFF.

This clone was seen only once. The CDR3 DNA sequence: TGTGCCTGGAGTGGGACAGGAGCCTCGTTTGGCGCTTTCTTT. Its translation: CAWSGTGASFGAFF. The chain uses TRBV30 and TRBJ1-1; 7 bases map to TRBD1. After removal of 1 base from V and 11 bases from J, the junction contained 13 bases not matched to a gene. The CDR3 totals 14 residues. CDR1 is GTSNPN and CDR2 is SVGIG in the germline V gene (reference sequence).

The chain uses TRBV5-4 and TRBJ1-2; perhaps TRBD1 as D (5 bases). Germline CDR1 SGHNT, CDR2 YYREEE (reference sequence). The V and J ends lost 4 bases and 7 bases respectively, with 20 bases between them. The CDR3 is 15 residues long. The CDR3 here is CASSPFKGNFGGYTF. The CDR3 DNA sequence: TGTGCCAGCAGCCCCTTTAAGGGGAATTTTGGTGGCTACACCTTC.

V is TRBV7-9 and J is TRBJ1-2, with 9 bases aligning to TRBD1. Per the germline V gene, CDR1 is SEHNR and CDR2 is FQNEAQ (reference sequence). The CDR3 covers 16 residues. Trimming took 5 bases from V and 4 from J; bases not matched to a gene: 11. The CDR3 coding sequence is TGTGCCAGCAGCCCCACAACCGGACAGGGGATCTATGGCTACACCTTC. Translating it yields CASSPTTGQGIYGYTF.

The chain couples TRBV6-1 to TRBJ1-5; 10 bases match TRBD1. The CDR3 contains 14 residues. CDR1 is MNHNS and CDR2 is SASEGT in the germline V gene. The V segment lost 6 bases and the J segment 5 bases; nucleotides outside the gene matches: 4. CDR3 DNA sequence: TGTGCCAGCAGGGGAGGGACAGGGGATCAGCCCCAGCATTTT. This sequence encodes CASRGGTGDQPQHF.

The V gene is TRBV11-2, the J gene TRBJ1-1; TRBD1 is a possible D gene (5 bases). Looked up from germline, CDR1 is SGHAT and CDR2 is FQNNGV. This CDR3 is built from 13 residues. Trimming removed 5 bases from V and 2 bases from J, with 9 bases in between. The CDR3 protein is CASSRDRNTEAFF. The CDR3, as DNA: TGTGCCAGCAGCCGCGACAGAAACACTGAAGCTTTCTTT.

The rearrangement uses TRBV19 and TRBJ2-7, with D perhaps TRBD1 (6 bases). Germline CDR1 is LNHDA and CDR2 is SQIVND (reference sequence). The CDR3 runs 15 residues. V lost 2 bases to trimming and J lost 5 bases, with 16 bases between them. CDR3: CASSIIGQGSHEQYF. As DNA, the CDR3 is TGTGCCAGTAGTATAATTGGGCAGGGGTCCCACGAGCAGTACTTC.

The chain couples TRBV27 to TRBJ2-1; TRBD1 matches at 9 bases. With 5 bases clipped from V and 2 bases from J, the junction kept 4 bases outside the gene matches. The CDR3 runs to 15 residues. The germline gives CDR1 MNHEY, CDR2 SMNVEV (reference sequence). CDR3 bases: TGTGCCAGCAGTGAGACAGGGGGTACCTACAATGAGCAGTTCTTC. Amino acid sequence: CASSETGGTYNEQFF.

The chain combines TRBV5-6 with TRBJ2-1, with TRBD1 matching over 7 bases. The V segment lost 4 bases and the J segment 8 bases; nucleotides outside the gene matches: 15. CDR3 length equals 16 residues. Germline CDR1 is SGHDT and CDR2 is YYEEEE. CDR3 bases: TGTGCCAGCAGCCGACCCCACGACAGGGTTGGGGATGAGCAGTTCTTC. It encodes CASSRPHDRVGDEQFF.

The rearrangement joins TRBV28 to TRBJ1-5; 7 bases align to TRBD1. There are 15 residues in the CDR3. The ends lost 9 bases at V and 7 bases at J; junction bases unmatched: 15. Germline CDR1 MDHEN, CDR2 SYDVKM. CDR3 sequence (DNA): TGTGCCAGTACTCCTGACAGGGCGTATGGGCAGCCCCAGCATTTT. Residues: CASTPDRAYGQPQHF.

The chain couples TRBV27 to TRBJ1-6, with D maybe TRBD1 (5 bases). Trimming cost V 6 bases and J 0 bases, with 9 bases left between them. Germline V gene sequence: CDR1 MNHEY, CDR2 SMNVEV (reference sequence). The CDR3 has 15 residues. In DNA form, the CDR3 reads TGTGCCAGCAGCCGGGGGGGCTCCTATAATTCACCCCTCCACTTT. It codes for CASSRGGSYNSPLHF.

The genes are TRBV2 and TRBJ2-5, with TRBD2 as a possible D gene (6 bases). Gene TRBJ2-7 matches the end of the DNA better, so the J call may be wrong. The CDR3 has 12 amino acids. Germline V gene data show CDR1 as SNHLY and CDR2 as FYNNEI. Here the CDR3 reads CASQGRGYEQYF. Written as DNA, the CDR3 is TGTGCCAGCCAAGGCCGGGGGTACGAGCAGTACTTC.

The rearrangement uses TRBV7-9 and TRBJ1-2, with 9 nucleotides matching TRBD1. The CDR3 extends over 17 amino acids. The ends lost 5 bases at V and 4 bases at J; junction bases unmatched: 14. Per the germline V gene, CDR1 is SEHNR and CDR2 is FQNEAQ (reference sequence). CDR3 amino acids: CASSATRDRDVAYGYTF. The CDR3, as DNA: TGTGCCAGCAGCGCCACCCGGGACAGGGATGTGGCCTATGGCTACACCTTC.

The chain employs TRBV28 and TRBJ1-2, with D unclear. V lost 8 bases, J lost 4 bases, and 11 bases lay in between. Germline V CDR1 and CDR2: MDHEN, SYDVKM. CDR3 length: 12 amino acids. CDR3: CASAPGSYGYTF. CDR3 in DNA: TGTGCCAGCGCACCGGGATCCTATGGCTACACCTTC.

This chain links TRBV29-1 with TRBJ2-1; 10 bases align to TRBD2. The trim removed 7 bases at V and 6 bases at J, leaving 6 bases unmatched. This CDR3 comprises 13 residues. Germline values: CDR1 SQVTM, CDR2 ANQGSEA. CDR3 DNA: TGCAGCGGGGGGACTAGCGTCTTCAATGAGCAGTTCTTC. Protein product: CSGGTSVFNEQFF.

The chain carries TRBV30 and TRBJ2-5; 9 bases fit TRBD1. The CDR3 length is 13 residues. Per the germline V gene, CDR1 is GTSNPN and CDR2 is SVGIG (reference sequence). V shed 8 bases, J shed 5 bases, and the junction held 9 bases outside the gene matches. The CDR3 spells CAGAGQGLETQYF. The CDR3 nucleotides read TGTGCCGGCGCGGGACAGGGTTTGGAGACCCAGTACTTC.

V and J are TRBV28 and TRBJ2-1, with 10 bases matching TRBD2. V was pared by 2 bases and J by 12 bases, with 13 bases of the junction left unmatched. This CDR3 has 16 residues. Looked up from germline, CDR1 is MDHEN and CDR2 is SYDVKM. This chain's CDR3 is CASSLGLAGDVGRQFF. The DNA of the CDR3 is TGTGCCAGCAGTTTAGGGCTAGCGGGGGACGTGGGTCGGCAGTTCTTC.

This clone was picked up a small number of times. In nucleotides, the CDR3 is TGTGCCAGCAGCTTAGTGACTGGCGGAACCTCCTACAATGAGCAGTTCTTC. Amino acids: CASSLVTGGTSYNEQFF. This sequence joins TRBV7-9 and TRBJ2-1; D gene ambiguous. The V end lost 1 base, the J end lost 0 bases, and 13 bases lay between the germline ends. The CDR3 is 17 residues long. From germline, CDR1 is SEHNR and CDR2 FQNEAQ (reference sequence).

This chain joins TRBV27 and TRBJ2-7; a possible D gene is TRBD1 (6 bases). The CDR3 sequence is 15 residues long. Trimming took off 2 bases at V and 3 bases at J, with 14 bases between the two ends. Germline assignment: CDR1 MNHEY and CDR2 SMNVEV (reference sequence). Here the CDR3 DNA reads TGTGCCAGCAGTTTAACAGGGACCAATTTCTACGAGCAGTACTTC. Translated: CASSLTGTNFYEQYF.

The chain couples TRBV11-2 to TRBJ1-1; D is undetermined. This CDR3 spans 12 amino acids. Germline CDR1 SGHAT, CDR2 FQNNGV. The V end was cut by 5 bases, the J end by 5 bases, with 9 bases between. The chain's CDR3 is CASSTSGTEAFF. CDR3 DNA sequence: TGTGCCAGCAGCACCTCGGGGACTGAAGCTTTCTTT.

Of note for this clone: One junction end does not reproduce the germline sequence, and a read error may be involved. CDR3 DNA sequence: TGTGCCACCAGCGGAGACAGGGTAAGCAATCAGCCCCAGCATTTT. It codes for CATSGDRVSNQPQHF. The rearrangement joins TRBV15 to TRBJ1-5; TRBD1 matches 7 bases. This CDR3 contains 15 residues. CDR1 is LNHNV, CDR2 YYDKDF, per germline (reference sequence).